This entry lists 23 T cell receptor beta chains sequenced from one sample in a study of PD-L1 blockade in urothelial cancer. Assay used: immunoSEQ multiplex PCR; TCRdb lists only in-frame clones, some missing. The sample has about 95,000 clones; 85% to 90% are singletons. Time point given: pretreatment peripheral blood. The sequencing here drew on PBMCs, taken around atezolizumab (anti-PD-L1) treatment. The receptor source for this set is a man aged 55 to 70 with urothelial cancer.

The chain recombines TRBV6-1 with TRBJ1-2; no clear D. This CDR3 comprises 13 residues. The V and J ends lost 2 bases and 6 bases respectively, with 10 bases between them. Germline CDR1 MNHNS, CDR2 SASEGT. CDR3 loop: CASSENKLDGYTF. CDR3 nucleotide sequence: TGTGCCAGCAGTGAAAACAAATTGGATGGCTACACCTTC.

V is TRBV5-4 and J is TRBJ2-7; 8 bases line up with TRBD2. The length of the CDR3 is 15 residues. With 6 bases clipped from V and 1 base from J, the junction kept 9 bases outside the gene matches. The germline gives CDR1 SGHNT, CDR2 YYREEE (reference sequence). The CDR3 DNA sequence: TGTGCCAGCATGACGTGGGTAGCGGGGTCCTACGAGCAGTACTTC. Encoded protein: CASMTWVAGSYEQYF.

The J gene is TRBJ1-6, the V gene TRBV6-1, with D unresolved. Germline V CDR1 and CDR2: MNHNS, SASEGT. The CDR3 loop spans 16 amino acids. V gave up 2 bases and J gave up 3 bases, with 11 bases separating them. CDR3 DNA sequence: TGTGCCAGCAGTGAACGAGGCAGTTACTATAATTCACCCCTCCACTTT. This translates into CASSERGSYYNSPLHF.

This chain uses TRBV19 with TRBJ2-7, with D possibly TRBD1 on 5 matching bases. This CDR3 spans 15 amino acids. With 2 bases removed from V and 2 bases from J, the gap between germline ends came to 13 bases. The V gene's germline CDR1 is LNHDA and CDR2 SQIVND (reference sequence). Here the CDR3 reads CASSITTGLTYEQYF. The CDR3 DNA sequence: TGTGCCAGTAGTATAACAACAGGCCTTACCTACGAGCAGTACTTC.

For this clone: One end of the junction fails to match germline, which may point to a read error. J is TRBJ1-3 and V is TRBV7-3; 8 bases fit TRBD1. This CDR3 has 15 amino acids. CDR1 is SGHTA, CDR2 FQGTGA, per germline. The DNA for the CDR3 is TGTGCCAGCAGCCTAACAGGGGGGGTTGGAAACACCATATATTTT. Translated, it gives CASSLTGGVGNTIYF.

The rearrangement joins TRBV7-2 to TRBJ1-1, with a weak D call TRBD1 (5 bases). The CDR3 is 15 amino acids. V lost 0 bases and J 1 base, leaving 9 bases between the germline ends. The germline gives CDR1 SGHTA, CDR2 FQGNSA. Here the CDR3 DNA reads TGTGCCAGCAGCTTAGCGCCGGGGGGGAACACTGAAGCTTTCTTT. Translating gives CASSLAPGGNTEAFF.

The chain couples TRBV30 to TRBJ1-1; D perhaps matches TRBD1 (5 bases). Germline CDR1 GTSNPN, CDR2 SVGIG (reference sequence). CDR3 length: 13 residues. The V end lost 4 bases, the J end lost 1 base, and 10 bases lay between the germline ends. In DNA, the CDR3 is TGTGCCTGGAAGGAGGGACCGAACACTGAAGCTTTCTTT. It translates to CAWKEGPNTEAFF.

The genes are TRBV5-1 and TRBJ2-1, with D possibly being TRBD2 (6 bases). The CDR3 totals 15 residues. Trimming removed 4 bases from V and 1 base from J, with 12 bases in between. From germline, CDR1 is SGHRS and CDR2 YFSETQ. The CDR3 sequence: CASSRRRESYNEQFF. The CDR3 nucleotides are TGCGCCAGCAGCCGCCGGAGGGAATCCTACAATGAGCAGTTCTTC.

The genes are TRBV27 and TRBJ2-2, with D uncertain. The CDR3 has 12 amino acids. The V and J ends lost 3 bases and 7 bases respectively, with 6 bases between them. Germline V gives CDR1 MNHEY, CDR2 SMNVEV (reference sequence). The CDR3 protein is CASSFSVGELFF. The CDR3, as DNA: TGTGCCAGCAGTTTCTCGGTCGGGGAGCTGTTTTTT.

This chain uses TRBV5-1 with TRBJ1-1, with 7 bases identical to TRBD1. Trimming removed 0 bases from V and 0 bases from J; junction bases left unmatched: 5. Germline V CDR1 and CDR2: SGHRS, YFSETQ. The CDR3 runs 16 residues. The CDR3: CASSLEGQALNTEAFF. The CDR3 coding sequence is TGCGCCAGCAGCTTGGAAGGACAGGCCCTGAACACTGAAGCTTTCTTT.

V gene TRBV28 combines with J gene TRBJ2-7, with 10 positions matching TRBD1. CDR3 length: 15 residues. CDR1 and CDR2 (germline): MDHEN, SYDVKM. Trimming took 5 bases from V and 3 from J; bases not matched to a gene: 7. DNA for the CDR3: TGTGCCAGCAGTGGGCCGGGACAGGGGAACTACGAGCAGTACTTC. It codes for CASSGPGQGNYEQYF.

This clone was seen once. This rearrangement joins TRBV5-1 to TRBJ2-5; 11 nucleotides align to TRBD1. Germline V gene lookup returns CDR1 SGHRS and CDR2 YFSETQ. V dropped 3 bases and J dropped 4; count of bases not matched to a gene: 8. The CDR3 sequence is 16 residues long. CDR3 in amino acids: CASSSTGQGARETQYF. The DNA of the CDR3 is TGCGCCAGCAGCTCCACTGGACAGGGGGCACGAGAGACCCAGTACTTC.

V usage is TRBV15 and J usage is TRBJ1-2, with D perhaps matching TRBD1 (5 bases). Germline CDR1 is LNHNV and CDR2 is YYDKDF (reference sequence). This CDR3 is built from 15 residues. With 0 bases removed from V and 4 bases from J, the gap between germline ends came to 12 bases. The CDR3: CATSREKGGVYGYTF. DNA for the CDR3: TGTGCCACCAGCAGAGAGAAGGGAGGGGTCTATGGCTACACCTTC.

This clone was observed a single time. Other DNA sequences within the sample encode an identical CDR3. V usage is TRBV9 and J usage is TRBJ2-3; 13 nucleotides line up with TRBD2. Germline values: CDR1 SGDLS, CDR2 YYNGEE. The CDR3 sequence is 15 residues long. The J segment lost 4 bases and the V segment lost 1 base, leaving 0 bases of the junction unmatched. For the CDR3, the DNA is TGTGCCAGCAGCGTAACTAGCGGGGGGGCAGATACGCAGTATTTT. Translated: CASSVTSGGADTQYF.

The chain carries TRBV9 and TRBJ1-3, with D perhaps TRBD1 (5 bases). The V gene's germline CDR1 is SGDLS and CDR2 YYNGEE. The CDR3 is made up of 17 amino acids. With 0 bases removed from V and 0 bases from J, the gap between germline ends came to 13 bases. This CDR3 reads CASSVGDQRGSGNTIYF. The CDR3 DNA is TGTGCCAGCAGCGTAGGGGATCAAAGGGGCTCTGGAAACACCATATATTTT.

J is TRBJ2-2 and V is TRBV7-2; D may be TRBD2 (7 bases). The V and J ends lost 5 bases and 4 bases respectively, with 26 bases between them. Germline V gene sequence: CDR1 SGHTA, CDR2 FQGNSA. This CDR3 is 19 amino acids long. The CDR3 sequence: CASSPRGAGAPVGTGELFF. The CDR3 DNA reads TGTGCCAGCAGCCCCCGGGGGGCGGGGGCGCCCGTGGGCACCGGGGAGCTGTTTTTT.

The chain couples TRBV9 to TRBJ2-3; maybe TRBD1 (6 bases). Trimming left V 3 bases short and J 1 base short, with 21 bases between. Germline loops: CDR1 SGDLS, CDR2 YYNGEE. The CDR3 contains 18 residues. CDR3 region: CASSERERTAYRTDTQYF. DNA for the CDR3: TGTGCCAGCAGCGAGAGAGAGCGGACAGCTTACCGCACAGATACGCAGTATTTT.

The chain combines TRBV30 with TRBJ2-5, with 11 bases matching TRBD2. V was pared by 5 bases and J by 2 bases, with 7 bases of the junction left unmatched. This CDR3 has 15 residues. From germline, CDR1 is GTSNPN and CDR2 SVGIG (reference sequence). CDR3 DNA sequence: TGTGCCTGGCCGACTAGCGGGGCATATCAAGAGACCCAGTACTTC. This encodes CAWPTSGAYQETQYF.

The chain combines TRBV19 with TRBJ2-2; TRBD2 matches at 9 bases. Per the germline V gene, CDR1 is LNHDA and CDR2 is SQIVND (reference sequence). Trimming cost V 4 bases and J 3 bases; bases outside gene matches: 6. This CDR3 has 16 amino acids. CDR3 nucleotide sequence: TGTGCCAGTAGTAGGCTAGCGGGATCGGACACCGGGGAGCTGTTTTTT. This translates into CASSRLAGSDTGELFF.

The chain employs TRBV2 and TRBJ1-4, with D perhaps TRBD1 (5 bases). V was pared by 4 bases and J by 15 bases, with 18 bases between. CDR1 and CDR2 (germline): SNHLY, FYNNEI. This CDR3 has 13 amino acids. The CDR3 DNA reads as TGTGCCAGCAGTGTTAACACTCGGGGGGAAGTGTTTTTT. Translation gives CASSVNTRGEVFF.

This chain connects TRBV5-1 to TRBJ2-7; D remains ambiguous. The CDR3 has 14 residues. Germline loops: CDR1 SGHRS, CDR2 YFSETQ. The V end lost 1 base, the J end lost 1 base, and 9 bases lay between the germline ends. CDR3 nucleotides: TGCGCCAGCAGCTTGAATCCACAGTCCTACGAGCAGTACTTC. It yields the protein CASSLNPQSYEQYF.

The rearrangement uses TRBV18 and TRBJ2-7; 7 bases match TRBD2. The J segment lost 7 bases and the V segment lost 2 bases, leaving 5 bases of the junction unmatched. Looked up from germline, CDR1 is KGHSH and CDR2 is LQKENI. CDR3 length: 13 amino acids. The DNA for the CDR3 is TGTGCCAGCTCACCAGGGCTCGGGGGGGAGCAGTACTTC. It specifies CASSPGLGGEQYF.

V gene TRBV7-9 combines with J gene TRBJ2-7; D perhaps matches TRBD1 (5 bases). In germline, CDR1 is SEHNR, CDR2 FQNEAQ (reference sequence). CDR3 length equals 16 residues. The V and J ends lost 5 bases and 0 bases respectively, with 17 bases between them. CDR3 nucleotide sequence: TGTGCCAGCAGCCAAAATGGGGCATTATCCTCCTACGAGCAGTACTTC. This translates into CASSQNGALSSYEQYF. Based on the CDR3 plus reference TRBV7-9 and TRBJ2-7, the full variable domain is DTGVSQNPRHKITKRGQNVTFRCDPISEHNRLYWYRQTLGQGPEFLTYFQNEAQLEKSRLLSDRFSAERPKGSFSTLEIQRTEQGDSAMYLCASSQNGALSSYEQYFGPGTRLTVT.